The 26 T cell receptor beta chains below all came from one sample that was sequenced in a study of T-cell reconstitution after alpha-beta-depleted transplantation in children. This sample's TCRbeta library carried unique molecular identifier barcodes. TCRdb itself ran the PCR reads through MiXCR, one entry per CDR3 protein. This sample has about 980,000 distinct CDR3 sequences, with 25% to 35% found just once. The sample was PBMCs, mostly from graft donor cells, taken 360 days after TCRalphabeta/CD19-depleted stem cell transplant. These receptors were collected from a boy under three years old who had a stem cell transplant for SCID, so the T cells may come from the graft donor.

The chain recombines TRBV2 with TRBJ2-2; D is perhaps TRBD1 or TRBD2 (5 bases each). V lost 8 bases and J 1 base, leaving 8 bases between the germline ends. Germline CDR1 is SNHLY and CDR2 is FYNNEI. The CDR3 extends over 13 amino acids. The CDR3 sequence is CASLGRNTGELFF. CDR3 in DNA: TGTGCCAGCCTGGGACGGAACACCGGGGAGCTGTTTTTT.

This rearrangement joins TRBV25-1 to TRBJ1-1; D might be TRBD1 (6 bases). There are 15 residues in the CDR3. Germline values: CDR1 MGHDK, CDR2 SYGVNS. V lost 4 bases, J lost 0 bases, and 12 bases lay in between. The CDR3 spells CASSGRGAMNTEAFF. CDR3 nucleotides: TGTGCCAGCAGTGGGAGGGGGGCCATGAACACTGAAGCTTTCTTT.

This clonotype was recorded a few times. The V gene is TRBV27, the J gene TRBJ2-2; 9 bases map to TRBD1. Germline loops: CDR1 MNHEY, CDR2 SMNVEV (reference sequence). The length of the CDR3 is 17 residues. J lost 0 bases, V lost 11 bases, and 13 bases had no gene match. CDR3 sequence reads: CASLPGQGLSNTGELFF. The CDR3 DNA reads TGTGCCTCCTTACCGGGACAGGGTCTCTCGAACACCGGGGAGCTGTTTTTT.

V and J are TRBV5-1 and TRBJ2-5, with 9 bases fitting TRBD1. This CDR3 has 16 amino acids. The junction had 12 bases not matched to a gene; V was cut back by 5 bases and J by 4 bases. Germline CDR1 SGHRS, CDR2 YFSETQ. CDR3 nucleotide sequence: TGCGCCAGCAGAATCCCTGACAGGGGGTTTGGAGAGACCCAGTACTTC. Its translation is CASRIPDRGFGETQYF.

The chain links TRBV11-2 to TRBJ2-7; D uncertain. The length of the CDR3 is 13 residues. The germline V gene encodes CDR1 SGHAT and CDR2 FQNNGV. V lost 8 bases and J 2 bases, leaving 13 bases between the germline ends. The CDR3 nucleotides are TGTGCCAGCGAGAGAACAGCGACCTACGAGCAGTACTTC. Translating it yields CASERTATYEQYF.

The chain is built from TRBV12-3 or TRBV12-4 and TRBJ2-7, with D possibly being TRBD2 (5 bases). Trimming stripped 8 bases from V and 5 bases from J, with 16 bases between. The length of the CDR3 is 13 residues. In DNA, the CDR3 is TGTGCCAGCGCCGACACGAGGGCGGACGAGCAGTACTTC. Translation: CASADTRADEQYF.

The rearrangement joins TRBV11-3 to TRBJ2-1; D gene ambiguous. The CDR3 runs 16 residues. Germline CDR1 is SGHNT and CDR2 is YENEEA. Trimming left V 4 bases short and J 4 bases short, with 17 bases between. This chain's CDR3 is CASSSNRATVYNEQFF. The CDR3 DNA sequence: TGTGCCAGCAGCTCCAATAGGGCGACCGTATACAATGAGCAGTTCTTC.

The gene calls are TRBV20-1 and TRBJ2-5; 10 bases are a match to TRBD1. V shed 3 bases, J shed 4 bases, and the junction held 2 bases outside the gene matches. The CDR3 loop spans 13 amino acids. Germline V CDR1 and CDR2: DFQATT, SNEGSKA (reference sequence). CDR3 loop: CSARRDRGETQYF. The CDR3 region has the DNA TGCAGTGCTAGGAGGGACAGGGGAGAGACCCAGTACTTC.

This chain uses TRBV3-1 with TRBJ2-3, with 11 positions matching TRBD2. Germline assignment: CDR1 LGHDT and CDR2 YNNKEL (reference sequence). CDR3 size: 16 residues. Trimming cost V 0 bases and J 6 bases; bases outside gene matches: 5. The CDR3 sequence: CASSQERLAGQDTQYF. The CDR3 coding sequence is TGTGCCAGCAGCCAAGAGAGACTAGCGGGGCAGGATACGCAGTATTTT.

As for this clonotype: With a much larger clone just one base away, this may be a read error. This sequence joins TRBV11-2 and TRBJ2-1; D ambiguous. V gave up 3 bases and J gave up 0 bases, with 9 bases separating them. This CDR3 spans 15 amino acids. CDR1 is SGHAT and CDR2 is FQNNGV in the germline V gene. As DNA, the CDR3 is TGTGCCAGCAGCTTGATAACGGCCTCCTACAATGAGCAGTTCTTC. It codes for CASSLITASYNEQFF.

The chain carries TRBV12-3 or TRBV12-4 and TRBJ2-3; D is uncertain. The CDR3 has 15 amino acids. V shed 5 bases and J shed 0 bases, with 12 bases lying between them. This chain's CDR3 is CASSHSASSTDTQYF. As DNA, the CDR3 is TGTGCCAGCAGTCACAGTGCTTCTAGCACAGATACGCAGTATTTT.

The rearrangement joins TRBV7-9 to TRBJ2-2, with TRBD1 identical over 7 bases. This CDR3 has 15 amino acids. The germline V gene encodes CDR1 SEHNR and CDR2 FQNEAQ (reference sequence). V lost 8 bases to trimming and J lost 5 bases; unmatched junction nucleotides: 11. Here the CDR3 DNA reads TGTGCCAGCCTTAGACCCGGGACAGCAACCGGGGAGCTGTTTTTT. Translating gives CASLRPGTATGELFF.

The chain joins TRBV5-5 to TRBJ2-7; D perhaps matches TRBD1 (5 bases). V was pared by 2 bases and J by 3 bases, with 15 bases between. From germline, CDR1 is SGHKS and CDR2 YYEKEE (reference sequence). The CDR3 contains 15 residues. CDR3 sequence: CASSFQWGPLYEQYF. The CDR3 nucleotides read TGTGCCAGCAGCTTTCAATGGGGCCCTCTCTACGAGCAGTACTTC.

The CDR3 sequence is CASSQKMPGQDYEQYF. CDR3 DNA sequence: TGCGCCAGCAGCCAAAAGATGCCGGGACAAGACTACGAGCAGTACTTC. The chain has TRBV4-1 and TRBJ2-7; tentatively, D is TRBD1 (6 bases). CDR3 length: 16 residues. CDR1 is MGHRA, CDR2 YSYEKL, per germline. V lost 2 bases and J lost 3, with 17 bases in between.

Here the CDR3 reads CASSRGQREQYF. DNA of the CDR3: TGTGCCAGCAGCCGCGGACAGAGAGAGCAGTACTTC. This rearrangement joins TRBV3-1 to TRBJ2-7, with TRBD1 as a possible D gene (6 bases). This CDR3 region has 12 residues. V was pared by 4 bases and J by 7 bases, with 11 bases between. In germline, CDR1 is LGHDT, CDR2 YNNKEL (reference sequence).

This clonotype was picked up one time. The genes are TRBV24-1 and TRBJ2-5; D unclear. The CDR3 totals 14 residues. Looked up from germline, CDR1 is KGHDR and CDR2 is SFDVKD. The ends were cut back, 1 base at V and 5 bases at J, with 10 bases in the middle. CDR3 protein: CATSDFGGQETQYF. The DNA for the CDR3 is TGTGCCACCAGTGATTTCGGTGGTCAGGAGACCCAGTACTTC.

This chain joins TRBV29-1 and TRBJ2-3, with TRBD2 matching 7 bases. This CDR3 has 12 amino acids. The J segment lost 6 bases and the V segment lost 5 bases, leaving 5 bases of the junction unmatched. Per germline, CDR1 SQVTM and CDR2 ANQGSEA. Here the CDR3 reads CSVQGSGDTQYF. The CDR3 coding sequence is TGCAGCGTTCAGGGTAGCGGGGATACGCAGTATTTT.

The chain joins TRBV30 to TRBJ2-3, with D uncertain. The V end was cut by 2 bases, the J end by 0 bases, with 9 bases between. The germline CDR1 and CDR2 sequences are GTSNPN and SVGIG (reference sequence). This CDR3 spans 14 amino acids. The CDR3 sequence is CAWSLWDSTDTQYF. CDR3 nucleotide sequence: TGTGCCTGGAGTCTGTGGGATAGCACAGATACGCAGTATTTT. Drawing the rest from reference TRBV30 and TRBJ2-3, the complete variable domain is SQTIHQWPATLVQPVGSPLSLECTVEGTSNPNLYWYRQAAGRGLQLLFYSVGIGQISSEVPQNLSASRPQDRQFILSSKKLLLSDSGFYLCAWSLWDSTDTQYFGPGTRLTVL.

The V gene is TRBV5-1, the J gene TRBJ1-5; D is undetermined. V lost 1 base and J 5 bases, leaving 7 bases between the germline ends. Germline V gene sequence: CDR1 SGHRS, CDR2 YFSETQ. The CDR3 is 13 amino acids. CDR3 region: CASSLIPDQPQHF. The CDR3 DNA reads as TGCGCCAGCAGCTTGATTCCAGATCAGCCCCAGCATTTT.

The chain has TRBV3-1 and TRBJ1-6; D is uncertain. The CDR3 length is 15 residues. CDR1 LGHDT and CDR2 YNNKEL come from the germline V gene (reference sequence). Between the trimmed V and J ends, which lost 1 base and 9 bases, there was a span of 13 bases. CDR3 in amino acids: CASSQGPGSGSPLHF. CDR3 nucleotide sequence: TGTGCCAGCAGCCAAGGTCCGGGAAGCGGTTCACCCCTCCACTTT.

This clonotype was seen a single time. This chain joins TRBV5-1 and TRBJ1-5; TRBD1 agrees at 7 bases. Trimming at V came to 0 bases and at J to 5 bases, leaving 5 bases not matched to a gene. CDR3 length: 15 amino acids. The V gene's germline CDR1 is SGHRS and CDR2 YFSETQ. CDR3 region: CASSLEGTAYQPQHF. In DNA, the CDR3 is TGCGCCAGCAGCTTGGAGGGGACAGCTTATCAGCCCCAGCATTTT.

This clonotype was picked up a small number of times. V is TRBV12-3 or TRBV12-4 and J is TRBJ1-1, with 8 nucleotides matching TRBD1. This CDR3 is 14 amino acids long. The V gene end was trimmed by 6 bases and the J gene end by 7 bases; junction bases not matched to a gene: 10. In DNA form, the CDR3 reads TGTGCCAGCAGGGGACAGGTAGTGAAAGGTGAAGCTTTCTTT. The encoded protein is CASRGQVVKGEAFF.

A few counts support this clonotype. CDR3 bases: TGTGCCAGCAGTTTGTACAGGGTCGCCGGTTACAATGAGCAGTTCTTC. Translation gives CASSLYRVAGYNEQFF. The chain employs TRBV12-3 or TRBV12-4 and TRBJ2-1, with a weak D call TRBD1 (6 bases). V was shortened by 3 bases and J by 4 bases, with 16 bases between the two germline ends. The CDR3 is 16 amino acids.

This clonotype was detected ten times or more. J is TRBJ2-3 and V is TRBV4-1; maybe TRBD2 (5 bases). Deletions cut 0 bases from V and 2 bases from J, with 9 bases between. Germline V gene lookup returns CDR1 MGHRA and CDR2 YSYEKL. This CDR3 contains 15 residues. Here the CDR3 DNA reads TGCGCCAGCAGCCAAGAGCGGGTGCTCACAGATACGCAGTATTTT. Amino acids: CASSQERVLTDTQYF.

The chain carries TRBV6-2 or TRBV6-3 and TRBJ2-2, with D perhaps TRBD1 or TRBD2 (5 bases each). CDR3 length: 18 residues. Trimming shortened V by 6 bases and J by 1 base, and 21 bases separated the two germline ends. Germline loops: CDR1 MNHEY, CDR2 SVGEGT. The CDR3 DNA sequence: TGTGCCAGCAGCCTAGAAGGGGAAGCGGCGCGGAACACCGGGGAGCTGTTTTTT. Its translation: CASSLEGEAARNTGELFF.

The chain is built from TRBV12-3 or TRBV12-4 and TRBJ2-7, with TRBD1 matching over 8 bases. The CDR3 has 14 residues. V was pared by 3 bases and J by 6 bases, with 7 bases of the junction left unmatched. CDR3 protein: CASSFSGTGREQYF. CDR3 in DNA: TGTGCCAGCAGTTTTTCCGGGACAGGCCGCGAGCAGTACTTC.